This T cell receptor (beta chain) was captured in a study of cytomegalovirus exposure and HLA in healthy donors. Study summary: Within an early data release were approximately 85 million unique TCRs drawn from HLA-typed donors. Overall study findings and caveats: Generally TCR sequences proved uncommon, though certain public TCRs appeared in numerous donors. Being indistinguishable, some V segments were excluded, TRBV6-2 and TRBV6-3 among them.

Germline V gene sequence: CDR1 LNHDA, CDR2 SQIVND (reference sequence). The CDR3 has 16 residues. V lost 6 bases and J lost 4; bases outside the gene matches: 14. On this clone: Antigen unknown.

PCR involved 60 Vbeta and 13 Jbeta primers. In the original processing: Counted up in a later analysis, unique TCR beta chains came to 60 million to 95 million, with around 10 million shared. The protocol was immunoSEQ multiplex PCR, while the TCRdb copy is restricted to in-frame clones and leaves out a portion. The V and J calls and the clone size are those of that table, but D and trimming were determined from the DNA. The repertoire holds 150,000 to 200,000 clones, approximately 80% seen once, with around 2.1% in the top ten. The rearrangement uses TRBV19 and TRBJ1-2, with 7 positions matching TRBD1. Sequencing input: PBMCs. This TCR derives from a woman younger than 35 in good health and CMV-seropositive. The CDR3 DNA follows: TGTGCCAGTAGCCATCCCGGACAGGACTTTTCCTATGGCTACACCTTC. Its protein product is CASSHPGQDFSYGYTF.